This is a list of T cell receptor beta chains from one sample in a study of shared clonotypes between healthy human individuals. Sequencing used immunoSEQ multiplex PCR; TCRdb keeps in-frame clones, though not all of them. The sample has roughly 2,300,000 clones; about nine tenths are singletons. Input material: naive CD4+ T cells from PBMCs. These receptors were collected from a man aged 18 to 30 in good health. Some clones in this sample may be carry-over from other donors' samples. Each CDR3 is given with its conserved first and last residue. D genes are given only for firm matches. Not all rows give a size; the values are once, few, many and, for expanded clones, a class.

d_gene: .
j_gene: TRBJ2-6
v_gene: TRBV27
abundance: .
CDR3nt: TGTGCCAGCAGTTTCCGGACGGTTGGGGCCAACGTCCTGACTTTC
CDR3aa: CASSFRTVGANVLTF

d_gene: TRBD1
j_gene: TRBJ1-1
v_gene: TRBV10-3
abundance: .
CDR3nt: TGTGCCACCGGACAGGGTCTGAACACTGAAGCTTTCTTT
CDR3aa: CATGQGLNTEAFF

d_gene: .
j_gene: TRBJ2-3
v_gene: TRBV7-2
abundance: .
CDR3nt: TGTGCCAGCAGCTTAGCGTCCGCCGGCACAGATACGCAGTATTTT
CDR3aa: CASSLASAGTDTQYF

d_gene: TRBD1
j_gene: TRBJ2-7
v_gene: TRBV6-1
abundance: few
CDR3nt: TGTGCCACCTTGCCGAACCAGGGGGCGTCCTACGAGCAGTACTTC
CDR3aa: CATLPNQGASYEQYF

d_gene: .
j_gene: TRBJ2-2
v_gene: TRBV4-3
abundance: .
CDR3nt: TGCGCCAGCAGCCAAGGCGGAGGGATCGCCGGGGAGCTGTTTTTT
CDR3aa: CASSQGGGIAGELFF

d_gene: .
j_gene: TRBJ2-2
v_gene: TRBV11-2
abundance: .
CDR3nt: TGTGCCAGCAGGCCGGGACAGAACACCGGGGAGCTGTTTTTT
CDR3aa: CASRPGQNTGELFF

d_gene: .
j_gene: TRBJ2-3
v_gene: TRBV19
abundance: .
CDR3nt: TGTGCCAGTAGTATGAACCCGGGGGTGGATACGCAGTATTTT
CDR3aa: CASSMNPGVDTQYF

d_gene: .
j_gene: TRBJ2-7
v_gene: TRBV28
abundance: .
CDR3nt: TGTGCCAGCAGGCGGGCTAGCACGCAATACGAGCAGTACTTC
CDR3aa: CASRRASTQYEQYF

d_gene: .
j_gene: TRBJ1-3
v_gene: TRBV9
abundance: .
CDR3nt: TGTGCCAGCAGCGCATCATCTACGACTGGTGGAAACACCATATATTTT
CDR3aa: CASSASSTTGGNTIYF

d_gene: TRBD2
j_gene: TRBJ2-1
v_gene: TRBV2
abundance: .
CDR3nt: TGTGCCAGCAGTGGGACTAGTCGCCATGAGCAGTTCTTC
CDR3aa: CASSGTSRHEQFF

d_gene: TRBD2
j_gene: TRBJ2-7
v_gene: TRBV19
abundance: .
CDR3nt: TGTGCCAGTAGTTCACCGGGACTAGCGGGAGGCGAGCAGTACTTC
CDR3aa: CASSSPGLAGGEQYF

d_gene: .
j_gene: TRBJ1-1
v_gene: TRBV10-3
abundance: .
CDR3nt: TGTGCCATCAGTGAGTCGGCGGCCACCTACACTGAAGCTTTCTTT
CDR3aa: CAISESAATYTEAFF

d_gene: TRBD1
j_gene: TRBJ1-1
v_gene: TRBV2
abundance: .
CDR3nt: TGTGCCAGCAGCGTGGACAGGGACACTGAAGCTTTCTTT
CDR3aa: CASSVDRDTEAFF

d_gene: TRBD1
j_gene: TRBJ1-2
v_gene: TRBV7-3
abundance: .
CDR3nt: TGTGCCAGCAGCTTAGCCCCCCAGGGGGTCGGCTATGGCTACACCTTC
CDR3aa: CASSLAPQGVGYGYTF

d_gene: TRBD1
j_gene: TRBJ2-7
v_gene: TRBV11-2
abundance: .
CDR3nt: TGTGCCAGCAGCCCATCCGGGACAGGGGGCGAGCAGTACTTC
CDR3aa: CASSPSGTGGEQYF

d_gene: .
j_gene: TRBJ2-7
v_gene: TRBV6-5
abundance: once
CDR3nt: TGTGCCAGCTCGAACGGGAACGAGCAGTACTTC
CDR3aa: CASSNGNEQYF

d_gene: .
j_gene: TRBJ2-1
v_gene: TRBV4-2
abundance: .
CDR3nt: TGTGCCAGCAGCCTTACGCTGGAGAGCTCCTACAATGAGCAGTTCTTC
CDR3aa: CASSLTLESSYNEQFF

d_gene: TRBD1
j_gene: TRBJ1-1
v_gene: TRBV5-1
abundance: .
CDR3nt: TGCGCCAGCAGCTCGCCGGACAGGGGAAGCACTGAAGCTTTCTTT
CDR3aa: CASSSPDRGSTEAFF

d_gene: TRBD1
j_gene: TRBJ1-1
v_gene: TRBV7-8
abundance: .
CDR3nt: TGTGCCAGCAGCTCGCAGGGGGTCGGTGAAGCTTTCTTT
CDR3aa: CASSSQGVGEAFF

d_gene: .
j_gene: TRBJ2-1
v_gene: TRBV6-1
abundance: .
CDR3nt: TGTGCCAGCAGTGAAGATTATAAGAAAGGGGATGAGCAGTTCTTC
CDR3aa: CASSEDYKKGDEQFF

d_gene: .
j_gene: TRBJ1-2
v_gene: TRBV6-5
abundance: .
CDR3nt: TGTGCCAGCAGTTCCAGGGGAGGCGTCGACTATGGCTACACCTTC
CDR3aa: CASSSRGGVDYGYTF

d_gene: .
j_gene: TRBJ2-5
v_gene: TRBV6-1
abundance: .
CDR3nt: TGTGCCAGCAGTGAAGGGCGTTGGAAGGGGAGACTGTACCAAGAGACCCAGTACTTC
CDR3aa: CASSEGRWKGRLYQETQYF

d_gene: .
j_gene: TRBJ1-6
v_gene: TRBV28
abundance: .
CDR3nt: TGTGCCAGCAGAACCCAGACGTATCGGTCGTCACCCCTCCACTTT
CDR3aa: CASRTQTYRSSPLHF

d_gene: TRBD2
j_gene: TRBJ2-7
v_gene: TRBV11-1
abundance: .
CDR3nt: TGTGCCAGCAGCTTAGCGTTGGGACTAGCGGGAGGGCCCCCCTACGAGCAGTACTTC
CDR3aa: CASSLALGLAGGPPYEQYF

d_gene: TRBD1
j_gene: TRBJ1-4
v_gene: TRBV7-2
abundance: .
CDR3nt: TGTGCCAGCAGCTACCTGACAGGGGCTCTTGAAAAACTGTTTTTT
CDR3aa: CASSYLTGALEKLFF

d_gene: TRBD1
j_gene: TRBJ2-3
v_gene: TRBV6-1
abundance: .
CDR3nt: TGTGCCAGCTCGCTGGGACAGGGTGCAGCAACGCAGTATTTT
CDR3aa: CASSLGQGAATQYF

d_gene: .
j_gene: TRBJ2-7
v_gene: TRBV19
abundance: .
CDR3nt: TGTGCCAGTAGTAAACGACGCGGACACTCCTACGAGCAGTACTTC
CDR3aa: CASSKRRGHSYEQYF

d_gene: .
j_gene: TRBJ2-1
v_gene: TRBV28
abundance: .
CDR3nt: TGTGCCAGCAAGGGCAGGGCCTACAATGAGCAGTTCTTC
CDR3aa: CASKGRAYNEQFF

d_gene: .
j_gene: TRBJ2-3
v_gene: TRBV28
abundance: .
CDR3nt: TGTGCCAGCAGTTTCCACCAGGGGGGCGATACGCAGTATTTT
CDR3aa: CASSFHQGGDTQYF

d_gene: .
j_gene: TRBJ1-5
v_gene: TRBV7-9
abundance: .
CDR3nt: TGTGCCAGCAGTTTCTGGGACACCGATCAGCCCCAGCATTTT
CDR3aa: CASSFWDTDQPQHF

d_gene: .
j_gene: TRBJ2-4
v_gene: TRBV7-9
abundance: .
CDR3nt: TGTGCCAGCAGCTCGGGTGGCCAAAACATTCAGTACTTC
CDR3aa: CASSSGGQNIQYF

d_gene: .
j_gene: TRBJ2-2
v_gene: TRBV19
abundance: .
CDR3nt: TGTGCCAGTAGTATGGGGGCAGGGAACACCGGGGAGCTGTTTTTT
CDR3aa: CASSMGAGNTGELFF

d_gene: TRBD2
j_gene: TRBJ2-1
v_gene: TRBV19
abundance: .
CDR3nt: TGTGCCAGTAGTACCCGAGAAGCGGGAGGGTACAATGAGCAGTTCTTC
CDR3aa: CASSTREAGGYNEQFF

d_gene: .
j_gene: TRBJ2-3
v_gene: TRBV5-6
abundance: .
CDR3nt: TGTGCCAGCAGCCGCCGGGACCGCGGATCCACAGATACGCAGTATTTT
CDR3aa: CASSRRDRGSTDTQYF

d_gene: TRBD2
j_gene: TRBJ2-7
v_gene: TRBV6-4
abundance: .
CDR3nt: TGTGCCAGCAGTCCAAAGGGACATTCAGTCAGCGGGAGTAACTTCGAGCAGTACTTC
CDR3aa: CASSPKGHSVSGSNFEQYF

d_gene: TRBD2
j_gene: TRBJ2-6
v_gene: TRBV5-1
abundance: .
CDR3nt: TGCGCCAGCAGCTTGCTTCAGGGGGTTTCGCTAGCGGGAGGCCTCTCTGGGGCCAACGTCCTGACTTTC
CDR3aa: CASSLLQGVSLAGGLSGANVLTF

d_gene: TRBD1
j_gene: TRBJ2-7
v_gene: TRBV2
abundance: .
CDR3nt: TGTGCCAGCATCGAGCCGGGACAGGGGGTAAGAATGCCCTACGAGCAGTACTTC
CDR3aa: CASIEPGQGVRMPYEQYF

d_gene: TRBD1
j_gene: TRBJ1-5
v_gene: TRBV18
abundance: .
CDR3nt: TGTGCCAGCTCAACAGGGGGTCAGCCCCAGCATTTT
CDR3aa: CASSTGGQPQHF

d_gene: TRBD1
j_gene: TRBJ2-7
v_gene: TRBV28
abundance: .
CDR3nt: TGTGCCAGCAGTTCCCCGGGACAGGGGAACGAGCAGTACTTC
CDR3aa: CASSSPGQGNEQYF

d_gene: TRBD1
j_gene: TRBJ2-7
v_gene: TRBV2
abundance: .
CDR3nt: TGTGCCAGCAGGCTCGGACAGGGGAGAGCCTACGAGCAGTACTTC
CDR3aa: CASRLGQGRAYEQYF

d_gene: .
j_gene: TRBJ1-1
v_gene: TRBV2
abundance: .
CDR3nt: TGTGCCAGCAGAGCGGGACATTCGAACACTGAAGCTTTCTTT
CDR3aa: CASRAGHSNTEAFF

d_gene: .
j_gene: TRBJ1-2
v_gene: TRBV6-1
abundance: .
CDR3nt: TGTGCCAGCAGAATAGAGTATGGCTACACCTTC
CDR3aa: CASRIEYGYTF

d_gene: .
j_gene: TRBJ2-3
v_gene: TRBV7-9
abundance: .
CDR3nt: TGTGCCAGCGCCACAGATACGCAGTATTTT
CDR3aa: CASATDTQYF

d_gene: .
j_gene: TRBJ2-5
v_gene: TRBV28
abundance: .
CDR3nt: TGTGCCAGCACTAGGACAGTTCAAGAGACCCAGTACTTC
CDR3aa: CASTRTVQETQYF

d_gene: .
j_gene: TRBJ2-7
v_gene: TRBV30
abundance: .
CDR3nt: TGTGCCTGGAGCAAAGGGCCCCCCTACGAGCAGTACTTC
CDR3aa: CAWSKGPPYEQYF

d_gene: .
j_gene: TRBJ1-5
v_gene: TRBV28
abundance: .
CDR3nt: TGTGCCAGCGGAAAAGGGCAGCCCCAGCATTTT
CDR3aa: CASGKGQPQHF

d_gene: TRBD2
j_gene: TRBJ2-5
v_gene: TRBV4-2
abundance: .
CDR3nt: TGTGCCAGCAGCCAAGATCCGGGAGGCTACCAAGAGACCCAGTACTTC
CDR3aa: CASSQDPGGYQETQYF

d_gene: TRBD2
j_gene: TRBJ2-1
v_gene: TRBV19
abundance: .
CDR3nt: TGTGCCAGTAGTACAATTGATAGCGGGAGGCTCTATAATGAGCAGTTCTTC
CDR3aa: CASSTIDSGRLYNEQFF

d_gene: .
j_gene: TRBJ2-7
v_gene: TRBV7-2
abundance: .
CDR3nt: TGTGCCAGCAGCTTAGTGGGCGGGCGAACCTACGAGCAGTACTTC
CDR3aa: CASSLVGGRTYEQYF

d_gene: TRBD1
j_gene: TRBJ1-1
v_gene: TRBV10-3
abundance: .
CDR3nt: TGTGCCATCAGCGGGGACAGTGAAGCTTTCTTT
CDR3aa: CAISGDSEAFF

d_gene: .
j_gene: TRBJ1-1
v_gene: TRBV7-2
abundance: .
CDR3nt: TGTGCCAGCAGCTTAGAGATGTTGAACACTGAAGCTTTCTTT
CDR3aa: CASSLEMLNTEAFF